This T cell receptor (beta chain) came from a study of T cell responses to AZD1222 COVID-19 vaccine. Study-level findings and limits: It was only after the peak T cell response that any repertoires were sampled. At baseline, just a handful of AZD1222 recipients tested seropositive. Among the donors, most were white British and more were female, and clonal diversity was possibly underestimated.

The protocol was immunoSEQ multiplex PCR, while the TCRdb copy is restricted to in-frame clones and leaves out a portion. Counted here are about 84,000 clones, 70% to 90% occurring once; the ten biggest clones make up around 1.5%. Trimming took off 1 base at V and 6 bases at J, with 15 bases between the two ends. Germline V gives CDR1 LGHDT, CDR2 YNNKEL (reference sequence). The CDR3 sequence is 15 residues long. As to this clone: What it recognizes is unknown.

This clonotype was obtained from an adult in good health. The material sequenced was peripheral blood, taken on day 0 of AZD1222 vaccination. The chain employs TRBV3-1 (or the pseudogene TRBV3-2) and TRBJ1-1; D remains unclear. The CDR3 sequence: CASSQGVSWQAEAFF. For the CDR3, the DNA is TGTGCCAGCAGCCAAGGGGTCTCGTGGCAGGCTGAAGCTTTCTTT.